This T cell receptor beta chain emerged from a study of blood T cell repertoires in COVID-19. Overall study context: COVID-19 samples from acute and convalescent phases originated in the United States, Italy and Spain. T cells, B-cell-depleted T cells, or PBMCs supplied cDNA or gDNA.

This CDR3 contains 13 residues. V lost 1 base to trimming and J lost 3 bases, with 6 bases between them. The germline V gene encodes CDR1 LGHNA and CDR2 YNFKEQ. How the authors handled the data: By means of reference gene primer amplification, nucleated cell counts were estimated. TCRdb's table, derived via immunoSEQ multiplex PCR, lists solely in-frame clones and lacks some. Clone size and V and J calls were adopted from that table, with D and trimming inferred from the DNA. The table has roughly 250,000 clones, around 87% seen once. The specimen was peripheral blood. V and J are TRBV4-2 and TRBJ2-5; D remains unclear. This TCR derives from a man in his fifties or sixties who had recovered from COVID-19. CDR3 residues: CASSQVREETQYF. The CDR3 nucleotides are TGTGCCAGCAGCCAAGTTCGAGAAGAGACCCAGTACTTC.